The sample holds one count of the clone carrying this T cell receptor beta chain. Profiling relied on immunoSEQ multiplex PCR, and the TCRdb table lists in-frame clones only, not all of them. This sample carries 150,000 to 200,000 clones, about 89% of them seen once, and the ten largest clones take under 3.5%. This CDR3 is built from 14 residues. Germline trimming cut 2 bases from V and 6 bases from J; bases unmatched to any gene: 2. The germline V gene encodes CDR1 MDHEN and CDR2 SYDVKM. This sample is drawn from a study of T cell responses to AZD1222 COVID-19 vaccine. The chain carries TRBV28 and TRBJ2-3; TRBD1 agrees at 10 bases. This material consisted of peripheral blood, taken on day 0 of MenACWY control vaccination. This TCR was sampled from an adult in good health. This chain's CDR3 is CASSLGQGVDTQYF. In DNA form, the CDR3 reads TGTGCCAGCAGTTTAGGACAGGGGGTTGATACGCAGTATTTT.